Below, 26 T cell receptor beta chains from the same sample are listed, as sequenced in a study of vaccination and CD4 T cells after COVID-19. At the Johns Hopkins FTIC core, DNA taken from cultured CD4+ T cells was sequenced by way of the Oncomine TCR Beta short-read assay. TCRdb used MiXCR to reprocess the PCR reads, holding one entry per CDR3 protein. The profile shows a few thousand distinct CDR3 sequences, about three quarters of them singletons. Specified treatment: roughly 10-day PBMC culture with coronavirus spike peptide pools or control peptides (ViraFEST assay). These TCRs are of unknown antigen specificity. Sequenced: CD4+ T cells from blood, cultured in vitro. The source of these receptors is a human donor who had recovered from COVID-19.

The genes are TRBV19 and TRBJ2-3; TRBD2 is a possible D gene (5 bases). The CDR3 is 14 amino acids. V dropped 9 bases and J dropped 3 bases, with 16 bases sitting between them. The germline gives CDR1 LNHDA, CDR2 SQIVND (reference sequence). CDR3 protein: CASPVELATDTQYF. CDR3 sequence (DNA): TGTGCCAGCCCCGTGGAGCTAGCAACAGATACGCAGTATTTT.

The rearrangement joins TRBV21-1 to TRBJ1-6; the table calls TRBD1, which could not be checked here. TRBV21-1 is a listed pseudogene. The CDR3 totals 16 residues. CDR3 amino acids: CASSSMTGSRNSPLHF. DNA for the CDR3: TGTGCCAGCAGCTCGATGACAGGGTCGAGGAATTCACCCCTCCACTTT.

Here the CDR3 DNA reads TGTGCCAGCAGTTTACGCGGGAGAGGGGCCTACGAGCAGTACTTC. The encoded protein is CASSLRGRGAYEQYF. The J gene is TRBJ2-7, the V gene TRBV27; 7 bases are shared with TRBD2. The CDR3 totals 15 residues. J gave up 2 bases and V 2 bases, and 6 bases lay outside the gene matches. Germline CDR1 is MNHEY and CDR2 is SMNVEV (reference sequence).

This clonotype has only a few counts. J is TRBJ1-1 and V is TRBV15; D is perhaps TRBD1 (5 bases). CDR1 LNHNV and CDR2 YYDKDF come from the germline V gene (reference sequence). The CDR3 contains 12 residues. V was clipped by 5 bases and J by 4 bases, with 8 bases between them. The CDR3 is CATSGAVTEAFF. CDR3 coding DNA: TGTGCCACCAGCGGGGCAGTCACTGAAGCTTTCTTT. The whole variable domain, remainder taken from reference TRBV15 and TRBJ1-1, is DAMVIQNPRYQVTQFGKPVTLSCSQTLNHNVMYWYQQKSSQAPKLLFHYYDKDFNNEADTPDNFQSRRPNTSFCFLDIRSPGLGDTAMYLCATSGAVTEAFFGQGTRLTVV.

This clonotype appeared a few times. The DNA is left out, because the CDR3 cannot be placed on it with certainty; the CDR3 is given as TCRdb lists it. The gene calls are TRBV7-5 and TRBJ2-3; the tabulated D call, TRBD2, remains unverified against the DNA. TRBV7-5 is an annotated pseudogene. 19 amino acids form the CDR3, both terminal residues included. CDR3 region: CISVPEAIYQGRCTDTQYF.

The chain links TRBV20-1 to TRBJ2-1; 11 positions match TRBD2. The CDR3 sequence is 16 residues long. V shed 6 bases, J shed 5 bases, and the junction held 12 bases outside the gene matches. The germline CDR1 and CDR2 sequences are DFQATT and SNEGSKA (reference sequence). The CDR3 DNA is TGCAGTGCGCAGGCTCAACTAGCGGGGGCCAACAATGAGCAGTTCTTC. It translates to CSAQAQLAGANNEQFF.

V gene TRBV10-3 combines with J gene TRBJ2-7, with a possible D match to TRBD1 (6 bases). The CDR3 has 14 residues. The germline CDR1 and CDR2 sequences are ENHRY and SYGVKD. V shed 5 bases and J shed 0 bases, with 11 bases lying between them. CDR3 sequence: CAISLGTRSYEQYF. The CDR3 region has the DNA TGTGCCATCAGTCTCGGGACACGCTCCTACGAGCAGTACTTC.

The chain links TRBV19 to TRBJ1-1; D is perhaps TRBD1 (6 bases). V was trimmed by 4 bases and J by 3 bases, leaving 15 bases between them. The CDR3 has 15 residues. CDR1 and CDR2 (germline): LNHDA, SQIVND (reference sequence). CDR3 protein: CASSNGQLGDTEAFF. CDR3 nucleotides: TGTGCCAGTAGTAACGGACAGCTAGGGGACACTGAAGCTTTCTTT.

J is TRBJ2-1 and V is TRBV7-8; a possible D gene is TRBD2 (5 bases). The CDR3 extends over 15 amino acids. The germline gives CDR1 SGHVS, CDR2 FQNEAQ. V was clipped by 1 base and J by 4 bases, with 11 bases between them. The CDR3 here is CASSLGIATYNEQFF. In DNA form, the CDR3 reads TGTGCCAGCAGCTTAGGGATAGCGACTTACAATGAGCAGTTCTTC. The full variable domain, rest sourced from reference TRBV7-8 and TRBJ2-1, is GAGVSQSPRYKVAKRGQDVALRCDPISGHVSLFWYQQALGQGPEFLTYFQNEAQLDKSGLPSDRFFAERPEGSVSTLKIQRTQQEDSAVYLCASSLGIATYNEQFFGPGTRLTVL.

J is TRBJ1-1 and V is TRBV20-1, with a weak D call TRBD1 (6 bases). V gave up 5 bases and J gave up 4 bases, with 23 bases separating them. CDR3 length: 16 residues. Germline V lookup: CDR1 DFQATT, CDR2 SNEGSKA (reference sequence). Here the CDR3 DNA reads TGCAGTGCTCGCCGATCACAGGGAATCGGGGGCACTGAAGCTTTCTTT. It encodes CSARRSQGIGGTEAFF.

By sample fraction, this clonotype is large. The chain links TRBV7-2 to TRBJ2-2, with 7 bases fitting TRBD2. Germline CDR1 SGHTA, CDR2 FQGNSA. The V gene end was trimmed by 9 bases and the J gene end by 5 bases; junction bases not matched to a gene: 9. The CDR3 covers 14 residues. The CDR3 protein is CASNPGGNTGELFF. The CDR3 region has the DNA TGTGCCAGTAATCCGGGAGGAAATACCGGGGAGCTGTTTTTT.

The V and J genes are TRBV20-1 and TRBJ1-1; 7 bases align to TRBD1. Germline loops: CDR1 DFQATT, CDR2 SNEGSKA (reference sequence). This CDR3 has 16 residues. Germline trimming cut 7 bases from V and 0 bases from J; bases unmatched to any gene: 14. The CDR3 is CSVPNFQTGMNTEAFF. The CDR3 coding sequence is TGCAGTGTTCCCAACTTCCAGACAGGGATGAACACTGAAGCTTTCTTT.

In DNA form, the CDR3 reads TGTGCCACCAGCAGAGAAAAGGGGCCGCTAGGAAAGGGGGCCAACGTCCTGACTTTC. Translation: CATSREKGPLGKGANVLTF. The rearrangement links TRBV15 to TRBJ2-6; D might be TRBD1 (5 bases). From germline, CDR1 is LNHNV and CDR2 YYDKDF (reference sequence). The CDR3 runs to 19 residues. V gave up 0 bases and J gave up 4 bases, with 19 bases separating them. Based on the CDR3 plus reference TRBV15 and TRBJ2-6, the full variable domain is DAMVIQNPRYQVTQFGKPVTLSCSQTLNHNVMYWYQQKSSQAPKLLFHYYDKDFNNEADTPDNFQSRRPNTSFCFLDIRSPGLGDTAMYLCATSREKGPLGKGANVLTFGAGSRLTVL.

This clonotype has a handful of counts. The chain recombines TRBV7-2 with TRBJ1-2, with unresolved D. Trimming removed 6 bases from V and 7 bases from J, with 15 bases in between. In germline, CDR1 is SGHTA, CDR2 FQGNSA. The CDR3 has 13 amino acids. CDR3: CASSYRDKLGYTF. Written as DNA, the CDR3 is TGTGCCAGCAGTTATAGAGACAAGCTTGGCTACACCTTC.

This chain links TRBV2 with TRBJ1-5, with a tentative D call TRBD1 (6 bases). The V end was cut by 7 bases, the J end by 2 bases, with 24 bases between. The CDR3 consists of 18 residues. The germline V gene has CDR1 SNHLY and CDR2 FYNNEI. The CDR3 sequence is CASTQRGGAVMGNQPQHF. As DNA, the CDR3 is TGTGCCAGCACCCAAAGGGGGGGCGCGGTAATGGGCAATCAGCCCCAGCATTTT.

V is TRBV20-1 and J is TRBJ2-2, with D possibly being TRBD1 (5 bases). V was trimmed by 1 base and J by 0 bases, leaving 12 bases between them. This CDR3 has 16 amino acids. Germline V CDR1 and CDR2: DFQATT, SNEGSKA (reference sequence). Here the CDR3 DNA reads TGCAGTGCTAGAGGGAGTGGGGCCGCGAACACCGGGGAGCTGTTTTTT. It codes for CSARGSGAANTGELFF.

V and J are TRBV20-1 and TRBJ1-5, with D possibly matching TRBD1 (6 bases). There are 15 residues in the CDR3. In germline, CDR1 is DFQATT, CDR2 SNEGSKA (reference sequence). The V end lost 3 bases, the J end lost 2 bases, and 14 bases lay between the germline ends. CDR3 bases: TGCAGTGCTAGTCCCTCGACAGGTGGCAATCAGCCCCAGCATTTT. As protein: CSASPSTGGNQPQHF.

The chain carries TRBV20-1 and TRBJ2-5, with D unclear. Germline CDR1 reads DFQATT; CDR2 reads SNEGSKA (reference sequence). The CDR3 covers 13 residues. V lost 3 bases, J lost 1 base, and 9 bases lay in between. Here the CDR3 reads CSASEPPQETQYF. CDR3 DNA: TGCAGTGCTAGCGAGCCCCCCCAAGAGACCCAGTACTTC.

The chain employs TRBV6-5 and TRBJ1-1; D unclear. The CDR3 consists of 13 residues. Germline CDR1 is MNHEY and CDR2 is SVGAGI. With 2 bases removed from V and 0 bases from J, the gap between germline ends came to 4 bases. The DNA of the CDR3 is TGTGCCAGCAGTTACAATTTGAACACTGAAGCTTTCTTT. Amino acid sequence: CASSYNLNTEAFF.

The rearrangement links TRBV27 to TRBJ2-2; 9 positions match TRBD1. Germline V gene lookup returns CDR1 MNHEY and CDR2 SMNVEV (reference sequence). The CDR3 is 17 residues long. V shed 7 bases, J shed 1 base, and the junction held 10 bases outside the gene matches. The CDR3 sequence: CASNLGWGQGNTGELFF. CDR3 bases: TGTGCCAGCAATCTGGGGTGGGGACAGGGGAACACCGGGGAGCTGTTTTTT.

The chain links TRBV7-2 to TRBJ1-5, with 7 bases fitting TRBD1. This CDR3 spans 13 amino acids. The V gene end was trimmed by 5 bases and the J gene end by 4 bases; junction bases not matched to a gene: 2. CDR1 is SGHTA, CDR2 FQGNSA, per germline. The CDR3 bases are TGTGCCAGCAGCGTACAGGGGAATCAGCCCCAGCATTTT. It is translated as CASSVQGNQPQHF.

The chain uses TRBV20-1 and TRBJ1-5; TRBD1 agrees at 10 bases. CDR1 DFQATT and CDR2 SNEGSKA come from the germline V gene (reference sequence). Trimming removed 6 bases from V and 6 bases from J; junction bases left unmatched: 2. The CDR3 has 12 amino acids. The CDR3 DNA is TGCAGTGCCAGGACAGGGGGTCAGCCCCAGCATTTT. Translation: CSARTGGQPQHF.

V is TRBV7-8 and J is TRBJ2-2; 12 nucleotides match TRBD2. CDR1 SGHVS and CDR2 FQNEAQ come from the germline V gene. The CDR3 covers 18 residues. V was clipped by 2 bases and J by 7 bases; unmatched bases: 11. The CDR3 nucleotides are TGTGCCAGCAGCTTAAGAGTCGCTAGCGGGGGGGCGATCGGGGAGCTGTTTTTT. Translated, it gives CASSLRVASGGAIGELFF.

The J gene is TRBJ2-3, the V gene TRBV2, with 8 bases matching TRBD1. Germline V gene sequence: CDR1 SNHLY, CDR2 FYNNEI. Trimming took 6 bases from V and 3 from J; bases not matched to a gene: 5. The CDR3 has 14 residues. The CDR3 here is CASRVTGATDTQYF. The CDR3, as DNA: TGTGCCAGCAGGGTGACAGGGGCAACAGATACGCAGTATTTT.

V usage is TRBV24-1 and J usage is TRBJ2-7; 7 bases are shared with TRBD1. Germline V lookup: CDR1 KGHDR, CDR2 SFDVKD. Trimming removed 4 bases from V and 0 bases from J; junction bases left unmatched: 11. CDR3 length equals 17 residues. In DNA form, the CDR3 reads TGTGCCACCAGTGACCCGTTACCGGGACAGCGCTCCTACGAGCAGTACTTC. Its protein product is CATSDPLPGQRSYEQYF.

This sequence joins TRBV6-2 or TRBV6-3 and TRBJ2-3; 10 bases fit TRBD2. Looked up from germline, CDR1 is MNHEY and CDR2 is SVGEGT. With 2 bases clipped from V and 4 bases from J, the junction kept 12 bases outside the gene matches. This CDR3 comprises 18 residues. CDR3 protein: CASSYPPTPSGRADTQYF. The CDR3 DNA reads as TGTGCCAGCAGTTACCCACCCACCCCTAGCGGGAGAGCAGATACGCAGTATTTT.